The 10 T cell receptor beta chains reported below all come from one sample, sequenced in a study of T-cell memory formation after mild COVID-19. From the 5' RACE reads, TCRdb called clonotypes with MiXCR, one entry per CDR3 protein. The data show more than 250,000 distinct CDR3 sequences, roughly 17% seen once. Specimen: PBMCs or a T cell subset sorted from them (not recorded which). All receptors derive from a man between 18 and 29 years old who had mild COVID-19 (a few samples of this study predate the infection). Cell type and time point are not known.

This clonotype turned up a few times. This chain links TRBV12-3 or TRBV12-4 with TRBJ1-2, with D perhaps matching TRBD1 (5 bases). Trimming pared 3 bases from V and 3 bases from J, leaving 11 bases between. This CDR3 spans 14 amino acids. CDR3 in amino acids: CASSLEGRDYGYTF. The CDR3 DNA reads TGTGCCAGCAGTTTGGAGGGGAGAGACTATGGCTACACCTTC.

In its sample, this clonotype was seen a few times. The CDR3 sequence is CASSSLGQGVGEQYF. The CDR3 DNA reads TGTGCCAGCAGCTCTCTGGGACAGGGGGTAGGCGAGCAGTACTTC. V and J are TRBV9 and TRBJ2-7; 11 bases line up with TRBD1. Trimming cost V 4 bases and J 6 bases; bases outside gene matches: 9. Germline V CDR1 and CDR2: SGDLS, YYNGEE. The CDR3 loop spans 15 amino acids.

The V and J genes are TRBV5-5 and TRBJ1-6; D not certain. The germline CDR1 and CDR2 sequences are SGHKS and YYEKEE (reference sequence). Trimming pared 3 bases from V and 0 bases from J, leaving 7 bases between. The CDR3 is 15 residues long. In DNA, the CDR3 is TGTGCCAGCAGCTCCTCCAGCTCCTATAATTCACCCCTCCACTTT. Its protein is CASSSSSSYNSPLHF.

The genes are TRBV7-2 and TRBJ2-3; TRBD2 matches 10 bases. The CDR3 runs to 20 residues. Germline assignment: CDR1 SGHTA and CDR2 FQGNSA. The trim removed 4 bases at V and 2 bases at J, leaving 18 bases unmatched. The CDR3 sequence is CASSYLNPASSGGSTDTQYF. The CDR3 coding sequence is TGTGCCAGCAGCTACCTCAACCCGGCAAGTAGCGGGGGGTCCACAGATACGCAGTATTTT.

V is TRBV5-1 and J is TRBJ2-3, with unresolved D. Germline V CDR1 and CDR2: SGHRS, YFSETQ. The V gene lost 0 bases and the J gene lost 4 bases, with 12 bases spanning the gap. The CDR3 contains 15 residues. CDR3 protein: CASSLDPAPPDTQYF. DNA of the CDR3: TGCGCCAGCAGCTTGGATCCCGCCCCCCCAGATACGCAGTATTTT.

The V call is TRBV6-5, the J call TRBJ1-2; the match to TRBD1 covers 7 bases. Germline V gene sequence: CDR1 MNHEY, CDR2 SVGAGI. J gave up 3 bases and V 5 bases, and 9 bases lay outside the gene matches. The CDR3 contains 15 residues. CDR3 bases: TGTGCCAGCAGTCAATCCGAGACAGGGCACTATGGCTACACCTTC. It is translated as CASSQSETGHYGYTF.

With regard to this clonotype: The junction and the germline gene differ at one end; a read error may be behind it. The chain couples TRBV4-3 to TRBJ1-4; the D gene is possibly TRBD1 (5 bases). The CDR3 contains 15 residues. The germline CDR1 and CDR2 sequences are LGHNA and YSLEER. The CDR3 nucleotides are TGCGCCAGCAGTCAAGATGGGGACTTGGGTGAAAAACTGTTTTTT. Residues: CASSQDGDLGEKLFF.

The chain is built from TRBV5-1 and TRBJ2-2; TRBD1 matches 7 bases. Germline assignment: CDR1 SGHRS and CDR2 YFSETQ. The CDR3 loop spans 15 amino acids. V trimming: 4 bases; J trimming: 2 bases; junction bases outside the gene matches: 5. In DNA form, the CDR3 reads TGCGCCAGCAGCACTGGGACAGATAACACCGGGGAGCTGTTTTTT. Encoded protein: CASSTGTDNTGELFF. Variable domain in full (rest from reference TRBV5-1 and TRBJ2-2): KAGVTQTPRYLIKTRGQQVTLSCSPISGHRSVSWYQQTPGQGLQFLFEYFSETQRNKGNFPGRFSGRQFSNSRSEMNVSTLELGDSALYLCASSTGTDNTGELFFGEGSRLTVL.

This clonotype was counted ten times or more. The chain recombines TRBV12-3 or TRBV12-4 with TRBJ2-6; tentative D call: TRBD2 (6 bases). The length of the CDR3 is 17 residues. V lost 8 bases and J lost 1, with 18 bases in between. The CDR3 is CASGGGVRRSGANVLTF. The CDR3 DNA sequence: TGTGCCAGCGGCGGCGGGGTTCGGAGGTCTGGGGCCAACGTCCTGACTTTC.

The V and J genes are TRBV11-2 and TRBJ2-1, with 9 bases fitting TRBD1. Trimming removed 5 bases from V and 0 bases from J; junction bases left unmatched: 5. The CDR3 consists of 16 residues. Germline V gene data show CDR1 as SGHAT and CDR2 as FQNNGV. In DNA form, the CDR3 reads TGTGCCAGCAGCCCACTGACAGGGGGCTCCTACAATGAGCAGTTCTTC. Its translation: CASSPLTGGSYNEQFF.